The present TCR beta chain was sequenced within a study of regulatory T cells in long-lasting Graves disease. Study at large: Graves' patients diagnosed newly had used antithyroid drugs under 3 months. Study-wide results and caveats: Public clonotype sharing was higher in persistent than newly diagnosed patients.

The CDR3 is made up of 14 amino acids. CDR1 is SGHRS and CDR2 is YFSETQ in the germline V gene. Unmatched junction bases numbered 6, after V lost 4 bases and J lost 4 bases. This clonotype was seen a few times. Its antigen is as yet unknown. The time point is: newly diagnosed GD, antithyroid drugs for less than 3 months. PBMCs were the source of the RNA used for TCR sequencing. The TCR beta library used iRepertoire HTBI primers with Arm-PCR amplification of CDR3. TCRdb recomputed calls from the multiplex PCR reads with MiXCR, one row per CDR3 protein. This table holds 400,000 to 500,000 distinct CDR3 sequences, 12% to 15% found once. These data are also associated with another study on T cells in Graves' hyperthyroidism and ophthalmopathy. That paper adds: Newly diagnosed hyperthyroidism, duration under 2 months, in patients aged 18 to 65. The study excluded patients with uncontrolled infection, other autoimmune disease, pregnancy or lactation.

The receptor comes from a woman between 45 and 65 years old with Graves disease. This specimen consisted of peripheral blood mononuclear cells (PBMCs), obtained at new diagnosis, from a patient treated with antithyroid drugs. The V call is TRBV5-1, the J call TRBJ1-1, with 8 bases fitting TRBD1. The CDR3 region is CASSVTGAGTEAFF. CDR3 nucleotides: TGCGCCAGCAGCGTGACAGGGGCGGGCACTGAAGCTTTCTTT. The full variable domain, in which reference TRBV5-1 and TRBJ1-1 provide the parts outside the CDR3, is KAGVTQTPRYLIKTRGQQVTLSCSPISGHRSVSWYQQTPGQGLQFLFEYFSETQRNKGNFPGRFSGRQFSNSRSEMNVSTLELGDSALYLCASSVTGAGTEAFFGQGTRLTVV.